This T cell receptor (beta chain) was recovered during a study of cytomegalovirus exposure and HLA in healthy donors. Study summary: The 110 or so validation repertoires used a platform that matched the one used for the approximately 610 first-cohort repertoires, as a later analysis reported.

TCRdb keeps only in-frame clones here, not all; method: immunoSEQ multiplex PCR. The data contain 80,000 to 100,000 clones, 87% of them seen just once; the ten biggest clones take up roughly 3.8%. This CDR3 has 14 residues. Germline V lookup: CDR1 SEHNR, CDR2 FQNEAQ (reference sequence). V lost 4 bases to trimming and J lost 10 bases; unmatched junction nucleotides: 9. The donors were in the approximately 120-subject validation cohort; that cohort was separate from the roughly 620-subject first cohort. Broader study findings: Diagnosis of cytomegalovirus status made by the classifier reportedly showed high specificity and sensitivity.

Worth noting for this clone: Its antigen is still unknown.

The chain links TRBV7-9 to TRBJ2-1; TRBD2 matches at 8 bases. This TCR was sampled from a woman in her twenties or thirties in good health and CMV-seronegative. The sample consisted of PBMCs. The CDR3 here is CASSSGGEAGEQFF. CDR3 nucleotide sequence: TGTGCCAGCAGCTCCGGGGGGGAGGCGGGCGAGCAGTTCTTC.